This entry is about one T cell receptor (beta chain). CDR1 and CDR2 (germline): SGHNT, YYREEE (reference sequence). The CDR3 consists of 15 residues. V was trimmed by 4 bases and J by 0 bases, leaving 12 bases between them. This entry is derived from a study of T-cell memory formation after mild COVID-19. One entry per CDR3 protein, called by TCRdb with MiXCR from the 5' RACE reads. Seen here are about 250,000 distinct CDR3 sequences, 15% observed once, and the top ten hold 2% to 2.5%. This receptor was taken from an adult woman who had mild COVID-19 (a few samples of this study predate the infection). Cell type and time point are not known. This rearrangement joins TRBV5-4 to TRBJ2-3; possible D gene TRBD1, 6 bases. Sequencing input: PBMCs or a T cell subset sorted from them (not recorded which). CDR3 sequence: CASSVTGTSTDTQYF. For the CDR3, the DNA is TGTGCCAGCAGCGTAACAGGGACGAGCACAGATACGCAGTATTTT.